Each of the 22 T cell receptor beta chains below was sequenced from the same sample in a study of cytomegalovirus exposure and HLA in healthy donors. PCR was performed using 60 Vbeta and 13 Jbeta primers. Clones were read by immunoSEQ multiplex PCR, and TCRdb kept only the in-frame ones, dropping some. The sample lists 150,000 to 200,000 clones; around 75% were seen once. Sequencing was done on a sample of PBMCs. The receptors were gathered from a male donor in good health and CMV-seronegative.

The chain couples TRBV5-6 to TRBJ2-3; D is unresolved. The CDR3 consists of 15 residues. Trimming pared 2 bases from V and 0 bases from J, leaving 10 bases between. From germline, CDR1 is SGHDT and CDR2 YYEEEE. CDR3 in amino acids: CASSFSTSSTDTQYF. The CDR3 nucleotides read TGTGCCAGCAGCTTTAGCACATCCAGCACAGATACGCAGTATTTT. The full variable domain, its missing parts supplied by reference TRBV5-6 and TRBJ2-3, is DAGVTQSPTHLIKTRGQQVTLRCSPKSGHDTVSWYQQALGQGPQFIFQYYEEEERQRGNFPDRFSGHQFPNYSSELNVNALLLGDSALYLCASSFSTSSTDTQYFGPGTRLTVL.

This rearrangement joins TRBV5-1 to TRBJ1-1; 9 positions agree with TRBD1. The germline CDR1 and CDR2 sequences are SGHRS and YFSETQ. Trimming at V came to 4 bases and at J to 6 bases, leaving 4 bases not matched to a gene. The CDR3 covers 13 residues. The CDR3 reads CASSPGQGAEAFF. CDR3 in DNA: TGCGCCAGCAGCCCGGGACAGGGCGCTGAAGCTTTCTTT.

Written as DNA, the CDR3 is TGTGCCAGCAGCGTAGGGCTGGAGGGCGAAGCTTTCTTT. This translates into CASSVGLEGEAFF. V is TRBV9 and J is TRBJ1-1; D gene unclear. The CDR3 sequence is 13 residues long. Trimming removed 0 bases at V and 8 bases at J, with 11 bases between. The germline V gene has CDR1 SGDLS and CDR2 YYNGEE. Full variable domain (remainder filled in from reference TRBV9 and TRBJ1-1): DSGVTQTPKHLITATGQRVTLRCSPRSGDLSVYWYQQSLDQGLQFLIQYYNGEERAKGNILERFSAQQFPDLHSELNLSSLELGDSALYFCASSVGLEGEAFFGQGTRLTVV.

J is TRBJ2-4 and V is TRBV4-2; D is uncertain. This CDR3 region has 13 residues. Germline V gene lookup returns CDR1 LGHNA and CDR2 YNFKEQ. V was shortened by 0 bases and J by 6 bases, with 6 bases between the two germline ends. The CDR3 region has the DNA TGTGCCAGCAGCCAAGACGTCAGAAACATTCAGTACTTC. Translation gives CASSQDVRNIQYF.

This clone occurred once. V and J are TRBV25-1 and TRBJ1-2; no reliable D call. The germline gives CDR1 MGHDK, CDR2 SYGVNS. The CDR3 extends over 12 amino acids. Trimming removed 3 bases from V and 4 bases from J, with 6 bases in between. This chain's CDR3 is CASSDPPYGYTF. CDR3 bases: TGTGCCAGCAGTGATCCTCCCTATGGCTACACCTTC.

This clone was seen only once. The chain is built from TRBV9 and TRBJ2-3; 7 bases are a match to TRBD2. CDR1 is SGDLS, CDR2 YYNGEE, per germline. CDR3 length: 16 residues. V trimming: 5 bases; J trimming: 0 bases; junction bases outside the gene matches: 9. This chain's CDR3 is CASSVSGRSSTDTQYF. The CDR3 nucleotides are TGTGCCAGCAGTGTTAGCGGGCGATCTAGCACAGATACGCAGTATTTT.

The chain combines TRBV4-2 with TRBJ2-1; TRBD1 matches 7 bases. Germline trimming cut 0 bases from V and 5 bases from J; bases unmatched to any gene: 16. The germline V gene encodes CDR1 LGHNA and CDR2 YNFKEQ. This CDR3 contains 19 residues. The CDR3 loop is CASSQEVGQVPRRNNEQFF. The CDR3 DNA is TGTGCCAGCAGCCAAGAGGTCGGACAGGTCCCCCGTCGTAACAATGAGCAGTTCTTC.

The chain uses TRBV6-4 and TRBJ2-2; the D is unclear. This CDR3 comprises 14 residues. The germline V gene has CDR1 MRHNA and CDR2 SNTAGT. V lost 4 bases, J lost 1 base, and 7 bases lay in between. The CDR3 reads CASSVEENTGELFF. In nucleotides, the CDR3 is TGTGCCAGCAGTGTCGAGGAGAACACCGGGGAGCTGTTTTTT.

The chain combines TRBV7-9 with TRBJ1-4, with a possible D match to TRBD1 (5 bases). The CDR3 consists of 16 residues. Germline values: CDR1 SEHNR, CDR2 FQNEAQ (reference sequence). The V gene lost 5 bases and the J gene lost 0 bases, with 13 bases spanning the gap. CDR3 sequence reads: CASSPGVTATNEKLFF. In DNA form, the CDR3 reads TGTGCCAGCAGCCCGGGGGTTACCGCAACTAATGAAAAACTGTTTTTT.

This rearrangement joins TRBV7-2 to TRBJ2-7, with TRBD2 identical over 10 bases. With 1 base clipped from V and 6 bases from J, the junction kept 6 bases outside the gene matches. CDR1 is SGHTA and CDR2 is FQGNSA in the germline V gene. This CDR3 comprises 15 residues. Here the CDR3 DNA reads TGTGCCAGCAGCTTAGTTCCGCTAGCGGGAGTCGAGCAGTACTTC. It codes for CASSLVPLAGVEQYF.

A single count supports this clone. The chain links TRBV30 to TRBJ2-3; 9 positions agree with TRBD2. The CDR3 consists of 16 residues. The germline CDR1 and CDR2 sequences are GTSNPN and SVGIG (reference sequence). V dropped 0 bases and J dropped 3; count of bases not matched to a gene: 7. The CDR3: CAWSVGVAGETDTQYF. CDR3 coding DNA: TGTGCCTGGAGTGTGGGTGTAGCGGGAGAGACAGATACGCAGTATTTT.

Written as DNA, the CDR3 is TGTGCCAGCAGCAAGGGGGACAATGAGCAGTTCTTC. It translates to CASSKGDNEQFF. V gene TRBV7-6 combines with J gene TRBJ2-1; D is possibly TRBD1 (6 bases). The germline gives CDR1 SGHVS, CDR2 FNYEAQ. CDR3 size: 12 residues. V was cut by 5 bases and J by 5 bases, with 7 bases left in between.

The genes are TRBV18 and TRBJ2-7, with TRBD1 identical over 7 bases. The CDR3 is 15 residues long. The junction had 16 bases not matched to a gene; V was cut back by 8 bases and J by 6 bases. Germline CDR1 and CDR2: KGHSH and LQKENI. CDR3 in DNA: TGTGCCAGCACAACAGGGGCCAGTCACGGGGCCGAGCAGTACTTC. The encoded protein is CASTTGASHGAEQYF.

This chain uses TRBV6-5 with TRBJ2-1; TRBD2 matches at 13 bases. This CDR3 region has 15 residues. V trimming: 7 bases; J trimming: 7 bases; junction bases outside the gene matches: 7. Germline CDR1 and CDR2: MNHEY and SVGAGI. As DNA, the CDR3 is TGTGCCAGCACTCTGACTAGCGGGGGGCCGAATGAGCAGTTCTTC. Its protein product is CASTLTSGGPNEQFF.

This clone was seen a handful of times. The chain combines TRBV19 with TRBJ2-3; possible D gene TRBD2, 5 bases. The germline V and J ends were trimmed by 1 base and 2 bases, with 7 bases remaining between them. The CDR3 spans 14 residues. The V gene's germline CDR1 is LNHDA and CDR2 SQIVND (reference sequence). DNA of the CDR3: TGTGCCAGTAGTATAGTGGGAGCCACAGATACGCAGTATTTT. Its translation is CASSIVGATDTQYF.

This clone was picked up one time. The chain has TRBV21-1 and TRBJ1-4; the tabulated D call, TRBD1, remains unverified against the DNA. TRBV21-1 counts as a pseudogene. CDR3 size: 15 residues. CDR3 sequence reads: CASSKGRTGDEKLFF. The CDR3 DNA reads TGTGCCAGCAGCAAAGGTAGGACAGGGGATGAAAAACTGTTTTTT.

V gene TRBV4-1 combines with J gene TRBJ2-7; TRBD1 aligns across 8 bases. The J segment lost 0 bases and the V segment lost 4 bases, leaving 2 bases of the junction unmatched. CDR3 length: 14 amino acids. Germline assignment: CDR1 MGHRA and CDR2 YSYEKL. The CDR3 loop is CASSLDRVSYEQYF. Here the CDR3 DNA reads TGCGCCAGCAGCCTGGACAGGGTCTCCTACGAGCAGTACTTC.

The chain has TRBV27 and TRBJ2-2; D remains unclear. The CDR3 extends over 12 amino acids. Trimming cost V 3 bases and J 6 bases, with 5 bases left between them. From germline, CDR1 is MNHEY and CDR2 SMNVEV (reference sequence). CDR3 bases: TGTGCCAGCAGTTTGGCGGCCGGGGAGCTGTTTTTT. As protein: CASSLAAGELFF.

The rearrangement links TRBV9 to TRBJ1-1, with a possible D match to TRBD1 (6 bases). Deletions cut 4 bases from V and 11 bases from J, with 21 bases between. This CDR3 has 14 residues. Germline CDR1 is SGDLS and CDR2 is YYNGEE. CDR3 loop: CASSTGTIRSEAFF. CDR3 coding DNA: TGTGCCAGCAGCACCGGGACAATTAGATCCGAGGCTTTCTTT.

The rearrangement uses TRBV7-9 and TRBJ1-4, with 11 positions matching TRBD1. The germline V gene encodes CDR1 SEHNR and CDR2 FQNEAQ (reference sequence). CDR3 length equals 15 residues. With 5 bases clipped from V and 6 bases from J, the junction kept 5 bases outside the gene matches. In DNA, the CDR3 is TGTGCCAGCAGCCATAGGACAGGGGGCGATGAAAAACTGTTTTTT. It yields the protein CASSHRTGGDEKLFF.

The V gene is TRBV11-1, the J gene TRBJ2-1; 10 bases line up with TRBD2. CDR3 length: 15 residues. The V segment lost 3 bases and the J segment 6 bases; nucleotides outside the gene matches: 5. From germline, CDR1 is SGHAT and CDR2 FQDESV (reference sequence). The DNA for the CDR3 is TGTGCCAGCAGCTTTGGAGCGGGAGGGTTCAATGAGCAGTTCTTC. Translated, it gives CASSFGAGGFNEQFF. Combining the CDR3 with reference TRBV11-1 and TRBJ2-1 gives the whole variable domain EAEVAQSPRYKITEKSQAVAFWCDPISGHATLYWYRQILGQGPELLVQFQDESVVDDSQLPKDRFSAERLKGVDSTLKIQPAELGDSAMYLCASSFGAGGFNEQFFGPGTRLTVL.

The table lists this clone with a count of one. The chain is built from TRBV2 and TRBJ2-7; 8 nucleotides line up with TRBD2. There are 14 residues in the CDR3. In germline, CDR1 is SNHLY, CDR2 FYNNEI. After removal of 4 bases from V and 3 bases from J, the junction contained 5 bases not matched to a gene. The CDR3 is CASSAGGGIYEQYF. The CDR3 coding sequence is TGTGCCAGCAGTGCGGGGGGGGGTATCTACGAGCAGTACTTC.